This TCR beta chain was identified in a study of T cell changes during pregnancy in multiple sclerosis. The method was immunoSEQ multiplex PCR; TCRdb's version includes in-frame clones alone and lacks a portion of them. In the table there are 26,000 or so clones, roughly nine tenths of which are singletons. This clone was seen only once. V dropped 7 bases and J dropped 6; count of bases not matched to a gene: 9. This CDR3 contains 13 residues. Per the germline V gene, CDR1 is MDHEN and CDR2 is SYDVKM. J is TRBJ2-7 and V is TRBV28; 7 bases line up with TRBD2. Here the sequenced sample was CD8+ T cells from peripheral blood mononuclear cells, taken in the second trimester of pregnancy. The sequence came from a female donor with multiple sclerosis, enrolled in a pregnancy study. The CDR3 DNA sequence: TGTGCCAGCACTGGGGCGGGAGAGGGCGAGCAGTACTTC. It yields the protein CASTGAGEGEQYF.